This TCR beta chain was retrieved from a study of T cells after posttransplantation cyclophosphamide. The germline gives CDR1 SGHRS, CDR2 YFSETQ. The CDR3 consists of 16 residues. Trimming left V 4 bases short and J 6 bases short, with 22 bases between. Turning to this clone: Its matching antigen is unknown.

Produced via immunoSEQ multiplex PCR; TCRdb's table is partial and in-frame only. Among about 11,000 clones, 85% to 95% were seen once, and the ten largest hold about 0.32%. The study's findings and limits: Skin or GI-infiltrating T cells shared few TRB sequences with blood. Donor CD8+ memory clones often dominated recipient blood repertoires at later times.

The V gene is TRBV5-1, the J gene TRBJ1-1, with D perhaps TRBD1 (5 bases). This receptor was taken from a man aged 25-45 years in good health and a related stem cell transplant donor. The sample comprised naive CD8+ T cells sorted from PBMCs. CDR3 sequence reads: CASSPMGGAPLPEAFF. The CDR3 bases are TGCGCCAGCAGCCCCATGGGTGGGGCCCCGCTCCCTGAAGCTTTCTTT.